This paragraph covers one T cell receptor (beta chain) sequence. This sample was included in a study of blood T cell repertoires in COVID-19. Study overall: From the United States, Italy and Spain came samples of acute and convalescent COVID-19. PBMCs, B-cell-depleted T cells, or T cells provided the cDNA or gDNA that made up the material.

All enrollees were about 18 to 89 years old and from about 25 US areas. Per germline, CDR1 SGHDT and CDR2 YYEEEE. This CDR3 is built from 17 residues. V lost 3 bases and J lost 10; bases outside the gene matches: 13. Per the original data handling: Quantification of nucleated cells was approximated via reference gene primer amplification. Profiling relied on immunoSEQ multiplex PCR, and the TCRdb table lists in-frame clones only, not all of them. V and J calls and clone size follow that table, whereas D and trimming were derived from the DNA. Here the sample spans roughly 400,000 clones, around 90% being singletons.

The TCR comes from a woman aged 40 to 50 with acute COVID-19. The sequenced sample consisted of PBMCs or T cells enriched from blood (not recorded which). V usage is TRBV5-6 and J usage is TRBJ1-6; TRBD1 aligns across 10 bases. The CDR3: CASSSLTGGLNSSPLHF. The CDR3, as DNA: TGTGCCAGCAGCTCGTTGACAGGGGGCCTCAATTCCTCACCCCTCCACTTT. The full variable domain, completed using reference TRBV5-6 and TRBJ1-6, is DAGVTQSPTHLIKTRGQQVTLRCSPKSGHDTVSWYQQALGQGPQFIFQYYEEEERQRGNFPDRFSGHQFPNYSSELNVNALLLGDSALYLCASSSLTGGLNSSPLHFGNGTRLTVT.